This TCR beta chain stems from a study of memory CD8 T cells in hepatitis C reinfection. Time point described: pre-reinfection, 55 to 20 weeks before reinfection detection. The sorted cells went straight to TCR sequencing with no prior in vitro expansion. Control naive CD8 T cells came from a couple of donors at all three reinfection time points. TCRdb keeps only in-frame clones here, not all; method: immunoSEQ multiplex PCR. The table includes approximately 50,000 clones, around 92% detected once. Notes on this clone: Its antigen is as yet unknown.

Germline V gene data show CDR1 as GTSNPN and CDR2 as SVGIG (reference sequence). The CDR3 spans 15 residues. Trimming cost V 3 bases and J 0 bases, with 12 bases left between them. Notes on the study in general: Only 4 or 5 donors prevented definitive conclusions about public clonotypes.

This receptor was taken from a man younger than 35 with hepatitis C virus infection. The chain employs TRBV30 and TRBJ1-3; D perhaps matches TRBD1 (6 bases). Sequencing was performed on naive CD8+ T cells sorted from blood. Here the CDR3 reads CAWSLRTVSGNTIYF. In DNA form, the CDR3 reads TGTGCCTGGAGCCTAAGGACAGTCTCTGGAAACACCATATATTTT. Variable domain in full (rest from reference TRBV30 and TRBJ1-3): SQTIHQWPATLVQPVGSPLSLECTVEGTSNPNLYWYRQAAGRGLQLLFYSVGIGQISSEVPQNLSASRPQDRQFILSSKKLLLSDSGFYLCAWSLRTVSGNTIYFGEGSWLTVV.